This T cell receptor (beta chain) stems from a study of T cell responses to AZD1222 COVID-19 vaccine. The method was immunoSEQ multiplex PCR; TCRdb's version includes in-frame clones alone and lacks a portion of them. The data show over 100,000 clones, with more than 85% seen just once and 4.5% held by the top ten. Concerning this clone: Its antigen is currently unknown.

Germline-derived CDR1 and CDR2 are LGHDT and YNNKEL (reference sequence). This CDR3 region has 18 residues. V dropped 1 base and J dropped 2; count of bases not matched to a gene: 11. Whole-study findings and limits: After two AZD1222 doses, spike-specific TCR breadth and depth rose versus day 0. The reported proportion of spike-specific TCRs targeting unmutated variant regions was nearly half.

This specimen consisted of peripheral blood, obtained on day 0 of AZD1222 vaccination. This chain connects TRBV3-1 (or the pseudogene TRBV3-2) to TRBJ1-5; 7 nucleotides align to TRBD1. The source is an adult in good health. The CDR3 region is CASSQATGIGGGNQPQHF. CDR3 nucleotide sequence: TGTGCCAGCAGCCAAGCGACAGGGATTGGGGGGGGCAATCAGCCCCAGCATTTT.